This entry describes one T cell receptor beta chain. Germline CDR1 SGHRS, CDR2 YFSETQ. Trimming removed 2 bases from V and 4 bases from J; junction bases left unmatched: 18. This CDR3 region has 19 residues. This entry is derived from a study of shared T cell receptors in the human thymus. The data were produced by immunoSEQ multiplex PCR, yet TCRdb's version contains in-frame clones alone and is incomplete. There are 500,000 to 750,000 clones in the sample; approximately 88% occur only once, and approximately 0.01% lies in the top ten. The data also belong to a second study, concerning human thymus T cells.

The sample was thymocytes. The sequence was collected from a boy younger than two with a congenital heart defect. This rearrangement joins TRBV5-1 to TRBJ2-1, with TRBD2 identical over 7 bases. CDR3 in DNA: TGCGCCAGCAGCTTTCACGGGAGGCTTCATAACAAATCGTACAATGAGCAGTTCTTC. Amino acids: CASSFHGRLHNKSYNEQFF.